The rows below give T cell receptor beta chains drawn from one sample of a study of control samples from healthy donors and cancer patients. Clones were sequenced by immunoSEQ multiplex PCR, and TCRdb holds only the in-frame ones, with some missing. The sample lists about 100,000 clones; roughly 84% were seen once. The specimen sequenced was blood. The receptors here all came from a woman aged 45-60 years in good health. Each CDR3 is given with its conserved first and last residue. Fields, in order: V gene, clone size, D gene, J gene, CDR3 protein, CDR3 DNA. D genes are given only for firm matches. Where a row states a size, it is once, few, many or the class of an expanded clone; other rows omit it.

v_gene: TRBV10-2; abundance: .; d_gene: .; j_gene: TRBJ1-1; CDR3aa: CASSDWVETGNTEAFF; CDR3nt: TGCGCCAGCAGTGATTGGGTGGAGACGGGGAACACTGAAGCTTTCTTT
v_gene: TRBV11-2; abundance: .; d_gene: .; j_gene: TRBJ2-7; CDR3aa: CASSLTPAGDYEQYF; CDR3nt: TGTGCCAGCAGCTTAACCCCCGCAGGGGACTACGAGCAGTACTTC
v_gene: TRBV18; abundance: .; d_gene: TRBD1; j_gene: TRBJ1-1; CDR3aa: CASSPRQDRVGTEAFF; CDR3nt: TGTGCCAGCTCACCACGCCAAGACAGGGTCGGAACTGAAGCTTTCTTT
v_gene: TRBV9; abundance: .; d_gene: .; j_gene: TRBJ1-1; CDR3aa: CASSGAGDFEAFF; CDR3nt: TGTGCCAGCAGCGGTGCGGGTGACTTTGAAGCTTTCTTT
v_gene: TRBV6-2/TRBV6-3; abundance: .; d_gene: TRBD2; j_gene: TRBJ2-1; CDR3aa: CASSKVAGGLDEQFF; CDR3nt: TGTGCCAGCAGTAAAGTAGCGGGAGGGCTCGATGAGCAGTTCTTC
v_gene: TRBV9; abundance: .; d_gene: .; j_gene: TRBJ2-5; CDR3aa: CASSSMGGSQETQYF; CDR3nt: TGTGCCAGCAGCTCGATGGGGGGCTCCCAAGAGACCCAGTACTTC
v_gene: TRBV27; abundance: few; d_gene: .; j_gene: TRBJ2-2; CDR3aa: CASSPKVGGELFF; CDR3nt: TGTGCCAGCAGTCCGAAGGTTGGAGGGGAGCTGTTTTTT
v_gene: TRBV7-2; abundance: .; d_gene: TRBD2; j_gene: TRBJ2-2; CDR3aa: CASSGGRGTGELFF; CDR3nt: TGTGCCAGCAGCGGAGGGAGGGGCACCGGGGAGCTGTTTTTT
v_gene: TRBV4-1; abundance: .; d_gene: TRBD1; j_gene: TRBJ1-1; CDR3aa: CASSLRQGRNTEAFF; CDR3nt: TGCGCCAGCAGCCTCAGACAGGGGAGGAACACTGAAGCTTTCTTT
v_gene: TRBV7-9; abundance: few; d_gene: .; j_gene: TRBJ2-7; CDR3aa: CASSLAGGGGEQYF; CDR3nt: TGTGCCAGCAGCTTAGCAGGAGGGGGCGGCGAGCAGTACTTC
v_gene: TRBV7-9; abundance: .; d_gene: .; j_gene: TRBJ1-2; CDR3aa: CASSLGIGRDDGYTF; CDR3nt: TGTGCCAGCAGCTTAGGGATAGGCAGGGACGATGGCTACACCTTC
v_gene: TRBV15; abundance: .; d_gene: .; j_gene: TRBJ2-3; CDR3aa: CATSREIAGDDTQYF; CDR3nt: TGTGCCACCAGCAGAGAGATAGCAGGGGACGATACGCAGTATTTT
v_gene: TRBV19; abundance: .; d_gene: .; j_gene: TRBJ1-5; CDR3aa: CASSIRGGSNQPQHF; CDR3nt: TGTGCCAGTAGTATTCGGGGGGGCTCCAATCAGCCCCAGCATTTT
v_gene: TRBV6-5; abundance: .; d_gene: .; j_gene: TRBJ1-5; CDR3aa: CATSSGGTSNQPQHF; CDR3nt: TGTGCCACCTCATCGGGGGGAACTAGCAATCAGCCCCAGCATTTT
v_gene: TRBV24-1; abundance: .; d_gene: .; j_gene: TRBJ2-3; CDR3aa: CATSRTPGAGTDTQYF; CDR3nt: TGTGCCACCAGCCGAACCCCTGGGGCCGGCACAGATACGCAGTATTTT
v_gene: TRBV25-1; abundance: .; d_gene: .; j_gene: TRBJ2-6; CDR3aa: CASSSQGSGANVLTF; CDR3nt: TGTGCCAGCAGTTCACAGGGCTCTGGGGCCAACGTCCTGACTTTC
v_gene: TRBV12-3/TRBV12-4; abundance: .; d_gene: .; j_gene: TRBJ2-1; CDR3aa: CASSSPTINEQFF; CDR3nt: TGTGCCAGCAGTTCTCCGACTATCAATGAGCAGTTCTTC
v_gene: TRBV11-3; abundance: .; d_gene: .; j_gene: TRBJ2-7; CDR3aa: CASSLGERHEQYF; CDR3nt: TGTGCCAGCAGCTTAGGGGAACGGCACGAGCAGTACTTC
v_gene: TRBV27; abundance: .; d_gene: .; j_gene: TRBJ2-1; CDR3aa: CASSLDSLLDNEQFF; CDR3nt: TGTGCCAGCAGTTTGGACTCCCTACTCGACAATGAGCAGTTCTTC
v_gene: TRBV12-5; abundance: .; d_gene: .; j_gene: TRBJ2-3; CDR3aa: CASGLVGDGADTQYF; CDR3nt: TGTGCTAGTGGTTTGGTAGGGGATGGAGCAGATACGCAGTATTTT
v_gene: TRBV7-9; abundance: .; d_gene: .; j_gene: TRBJ1-2; CDR3aa: CASKAVTGLYGYTF; CDR3nt: TGTGCCAGCAAGGCCGTGACAGGCCTCTATGGCTACACCTTC
v_gene: TRBV7-3; abundance: few; d_gene: .; j_gene: TRBJ2-2; CDR3aa: CASSPRGDTGELFF; CDR3nt: TGTGCCAGCAGCCCACGGGGCGACACCGGGGAGCTGTTTTTT
v_gene: TRBV2; abundance: .; d_gene: TRBD1; j_gene: TRBJ2-2; CDR3aa: CASRAGTANTGELFF; CDR3nt: TGTGCCAGCAGGGCCGGGACAGCCAACACCGGGGAGCTGTTTTTT
v_gene: TRBV14; abundance: .; d_gene: .; j_gene: TRBJ1-4; CDR3aa: CASSPSPGVTNEKLFF; CDR3nt: TGTGCCAGCAGCCCCAGCCCGGGGGTCACTAATGAAAAACTGTTTTTT
v_gene: TRBV7-9; abundance: .; d_gene: TRBD1; j_gene: TRBJ2-7; CDR3aa: CASREAGTAYEQYF; CDR3nt: TGTGCCAGCAGAGAAGCCGGGACAGCCTACGAGCAGTACTTC
v_gene: TRBV24-1; abundance: .; d_gene: .; j_gene: TRBJ2-5; CDR3aa: CATSDLGKTQYF; CDR3nt: TGTGCCACCAGTGATTTGGGGAAGACCCAGTACTTC
v_gene: TRBV19; abundance: .; d_gene: .; j_gene: TRBJ1-2; CDR3aa: CASRRNTFGYGYTF; CDR3nt: TGTGCCAGTAGGAGGAATACGTTCGGCTATGGCTACACCTTC
v_gene: TRBV7-9; abundance: .; d_gene: .; j_gene: TRBJ2-3; CDR3aa: CASSSRDSTDTQYF; CDR3nt: TGTGCCAGCAGCTCTCGGGACTCCACAGATACGCAGTATTTT
v_gene: TRBV5-3; abundance: .; d_gene: .; j_gene: TRBJ1-1; CDR3aa: CARIDRAVAEAFF; CDR3nt: TGTGCCAGAATCGACCGGGCAGTCGCTGAAGCTTTCTTT
v_gene: TRBV6-2/TRBV6-3; abundance: .; d_gene: TRBD1; j_gene: TRBJ1-5; CDR3aa: CASSPDDRDFGPQHF; CDR3nt: TGTGCCAGCAGTCCCGACGACAGGGATTTCGGGCCCCAGCATTTT
v_gene: TRBV6-5; abundance: .; d_gene: .; j_gene: TRBJ2-3; CDR3aa: CANSLTGRGTDTQYF; CDR3nt: TGTGCCAACAGCCTAACGGGCCGGGGAACGGATACGCAGTATTTT